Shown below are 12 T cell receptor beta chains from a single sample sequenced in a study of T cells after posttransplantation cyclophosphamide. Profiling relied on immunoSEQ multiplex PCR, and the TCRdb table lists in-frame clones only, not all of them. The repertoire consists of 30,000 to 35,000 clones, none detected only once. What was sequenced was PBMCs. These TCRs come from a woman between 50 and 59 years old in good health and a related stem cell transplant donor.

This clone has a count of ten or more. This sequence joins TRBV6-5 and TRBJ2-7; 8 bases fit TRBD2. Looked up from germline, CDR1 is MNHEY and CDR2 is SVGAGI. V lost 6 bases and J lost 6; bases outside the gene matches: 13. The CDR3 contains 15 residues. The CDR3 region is CASRTGLAGGSEQYF. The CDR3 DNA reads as TGTGCCAGCAGAACAGGGCTGGCGGGAGGTAGCGAGCAGTACTTC.

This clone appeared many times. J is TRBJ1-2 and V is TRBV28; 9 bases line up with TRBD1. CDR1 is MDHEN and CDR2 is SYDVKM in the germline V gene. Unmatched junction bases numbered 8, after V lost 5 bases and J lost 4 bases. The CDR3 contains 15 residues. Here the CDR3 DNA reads TGTGCCAGCAGTCCCGGACAGGGGCGCCCCTATGGCTACACCTTC. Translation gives CASSPGQGRPYGYTF.

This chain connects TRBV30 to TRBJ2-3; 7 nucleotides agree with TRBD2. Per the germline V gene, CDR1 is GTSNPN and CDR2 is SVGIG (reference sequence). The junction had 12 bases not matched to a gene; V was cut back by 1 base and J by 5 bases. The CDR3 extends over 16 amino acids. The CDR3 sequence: CAWSAGGSGFRDTQYF. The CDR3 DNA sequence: TGTGCCTGGAGTGCTGGCGGGAGTGGTTTCAGAGATACGCAGTATTTT. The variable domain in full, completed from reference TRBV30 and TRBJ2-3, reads SQTIHQWPATLVQPVGSPLSLECTVEGTSNPNLYWYRQAAGRGLQLLFYSVGIGQISSEVPQNLSASRPQDRQFILSSKKLLLSDSGFYLCAWSAGGSGFRDTQYFGPGTRLTVL.

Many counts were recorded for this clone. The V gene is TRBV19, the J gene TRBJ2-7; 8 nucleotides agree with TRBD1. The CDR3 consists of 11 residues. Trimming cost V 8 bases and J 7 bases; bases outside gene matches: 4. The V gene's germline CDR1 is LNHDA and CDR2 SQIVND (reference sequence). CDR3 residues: CASSRGLEQYF. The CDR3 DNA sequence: TGTGCCAGTTCCAGGGGGCTGGAGCAGTACTTC.

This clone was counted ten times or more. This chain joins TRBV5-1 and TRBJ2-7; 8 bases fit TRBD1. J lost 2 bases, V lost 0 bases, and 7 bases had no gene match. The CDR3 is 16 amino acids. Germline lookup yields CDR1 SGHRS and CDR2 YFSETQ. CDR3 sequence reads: CASSLEGTGMTYEQYF. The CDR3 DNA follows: TGCGCCAGCAGCTTGGAAGGGACAGGAATGACCTACGAGCAGTACTTC.

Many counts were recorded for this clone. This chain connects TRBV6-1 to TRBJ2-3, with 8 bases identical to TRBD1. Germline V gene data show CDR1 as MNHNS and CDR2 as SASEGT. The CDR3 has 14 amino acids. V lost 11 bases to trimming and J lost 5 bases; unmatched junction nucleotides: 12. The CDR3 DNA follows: TGTGCCGGCAATACCGGACAGGGAAAAGATACGCAGTATTTT. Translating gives CAGNTGQGKDTQYF.

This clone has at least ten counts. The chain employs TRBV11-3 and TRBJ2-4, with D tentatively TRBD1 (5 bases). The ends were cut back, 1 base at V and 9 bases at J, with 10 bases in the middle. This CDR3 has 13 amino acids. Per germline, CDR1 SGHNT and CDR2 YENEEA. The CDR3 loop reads CASSLVRVGIQYF. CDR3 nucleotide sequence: TGTGCCAGCAGCTTAGTCAGGGTGGGCATTCAGTACTTC. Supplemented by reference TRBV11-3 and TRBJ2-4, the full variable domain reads EAGVVQSPRYKIIEKKQPVAFWCNPISGHNTLYWYLQNLGQGPELLIRYENEEAVDDSQLPKDRFSAERLKGVDSTLKIQPAELGDSAVYLCASSLVRVGIQYFGAGTRLSVL.

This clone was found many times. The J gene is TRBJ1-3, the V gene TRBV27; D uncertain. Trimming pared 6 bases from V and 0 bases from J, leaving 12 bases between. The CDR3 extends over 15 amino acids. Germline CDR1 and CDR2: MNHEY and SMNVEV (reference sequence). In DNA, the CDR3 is TGTGCCAGCAGATTACGAGGTTTCTCTGGAAACACCATATATTTT. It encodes CASRLRGFSGNTIYF.

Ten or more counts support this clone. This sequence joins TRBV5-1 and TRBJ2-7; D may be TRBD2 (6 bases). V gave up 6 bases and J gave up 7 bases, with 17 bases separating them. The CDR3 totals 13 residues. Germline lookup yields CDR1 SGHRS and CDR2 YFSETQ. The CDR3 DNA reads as TGCGCCAGCAAGGGGACTGACAGAGGGGAGCAGTACTTC. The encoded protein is CASKGTDRGEQYF.

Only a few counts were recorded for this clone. This CDR3 reads CASSPENRRAGNTIYF. CDR3 nucleotides: TGTGCCAGCAGCCCAGAAAATCGCAGGGCTGGAAACACCATATATTTT. The J gene is TRBJ1-3, the V gene TRBV9; TRBD1 is a possible D gene (5 bases). The CDR3 loop spans 16 amino acids. Trimming took off 4 bases at V and 2 bases at J, with 16 bases between the two ends. CDR1 and CDR2 (germline): SGDLS, YYNGEE.

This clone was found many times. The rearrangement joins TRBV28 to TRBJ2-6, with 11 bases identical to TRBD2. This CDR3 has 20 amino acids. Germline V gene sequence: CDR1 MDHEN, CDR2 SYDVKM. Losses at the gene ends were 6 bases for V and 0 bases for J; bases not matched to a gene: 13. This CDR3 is CASSRLAGGLYNSGANVLTF. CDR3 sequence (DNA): TGTGCCAGCAGCCGATTAGCGGGAGGGCTCTATAACTCTGGGGCCAACGTCCTGACTTTC.

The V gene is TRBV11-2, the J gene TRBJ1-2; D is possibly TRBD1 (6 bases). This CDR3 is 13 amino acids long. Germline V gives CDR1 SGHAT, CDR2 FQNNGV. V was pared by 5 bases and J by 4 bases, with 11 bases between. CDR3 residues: CASSPGQFYGYTF. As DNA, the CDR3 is TGTGCCAGCAGCCCCGGACAGTTCTATGGCTACACCTTC.